The T cell receptor (beta chain) under discussion was sequenced for a study of type 1 regulatory T cells. The overall study: T-allo10 is a Tr1-enriched, alloantigen-specific CD4 T cell product made in vitro.

The study, taken as a whole, reports: Compared with non-Tr1 cells, Tr1 cells showed a narrower TCR repertoire.

For this clonotype: Antigen specificity is unknown.

Using its own MiXCR run on the reads, TCRdb lists one record per CDR3 protein. This table has fewer than 80,000 distinct CDR3 sequences, around 21% appearing once. The CDR3 totals 14 residues. The ends were cut back, 4 bases at V and 4 bases at J, with 14 bases in the middle. Germline assignment: CDR1 SGHRS and CDR2 YFSETQ. This clonotype was sampled from a human donor in good health. The sequencing sample was made of cultured type 1 regulatory T (Tr1) cells, either the whole culture or a sorted fraction (not recorded which). The chain links TRBV5-1 to TRBJ2-5, with D perhaps being TRBD1 or TRBD2 (5 bases each). CDR3 sequence: CASSPRAGTETQYF. The CDR3, as DNA: TGCGCCAGCAGCCCCCGGGCAGGGACAGAGACCCAGTACTTC.